This paragraph reports one T cell receptor beta chain. The antigen is undetermined. The data are from a study of T cell responses to AZD1222 COVID-19 vaccine. Clones were sequenced by immunoSEQ multiplex PCR, and TCRdb holds only the in-frame ones, with some missing. The sample consists of over 110,000 clones, 75% to 95% of them appearing once. General study points: Spike-wide vaccine-associated CD4 TCRs dominated at 160-218 and 743-854. Spike-specific TCR breadth rose after two AZD1222 doses, and depth rose as well.

The sequences come from peripheral blood, collected on day 0 of AZD1222 vaccination. This sequence was found in an adult in good health.

The CDR3 DNA is TGTGCCAGCAGCTTAACAGGGGGCGGTGAAGCTTTCTTT. This encodes CASSLTGGGEAFF. The rearrangement links TRBV7-3 to TRBJ1-1, with 7 bases matching TRBD1. This CDR3 is built from 13 residues. V lost 0 bases, J lost 7 bases, and 2 bases stayed unmatched. Germline V gene sequence: CDR1 SGHTA, CDR2 FQGTGA.